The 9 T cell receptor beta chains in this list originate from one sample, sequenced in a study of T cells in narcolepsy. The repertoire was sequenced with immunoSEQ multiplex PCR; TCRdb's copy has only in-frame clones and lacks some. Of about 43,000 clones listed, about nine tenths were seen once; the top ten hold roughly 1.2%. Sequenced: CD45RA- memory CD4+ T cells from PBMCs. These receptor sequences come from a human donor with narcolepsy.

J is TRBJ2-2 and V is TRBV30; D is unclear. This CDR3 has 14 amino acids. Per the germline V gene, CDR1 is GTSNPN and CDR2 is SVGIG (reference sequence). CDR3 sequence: CASRLRPSTGELFF. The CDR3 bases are TGTGCTTCAAGACTGAGACCTAGCACCGGGGAGCTGTTTTTT.

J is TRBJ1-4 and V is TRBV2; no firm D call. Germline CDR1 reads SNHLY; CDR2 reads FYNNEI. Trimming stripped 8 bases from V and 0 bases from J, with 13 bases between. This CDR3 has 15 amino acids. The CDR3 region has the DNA TGTGCCAGCCGACCTACGGACTCAACTAATGAAAAACTGTTTTTT. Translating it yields CASRPTDSTNEKLFF.

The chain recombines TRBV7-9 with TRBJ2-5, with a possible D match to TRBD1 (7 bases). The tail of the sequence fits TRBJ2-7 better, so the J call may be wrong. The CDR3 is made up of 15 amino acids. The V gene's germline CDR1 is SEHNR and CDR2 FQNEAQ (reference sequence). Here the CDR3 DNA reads TGTGCCAGCAGCTTAGATGGCAGGGGGGCCTACGAGCAGTACTTC. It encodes CASSLDGRGAYEQYF.

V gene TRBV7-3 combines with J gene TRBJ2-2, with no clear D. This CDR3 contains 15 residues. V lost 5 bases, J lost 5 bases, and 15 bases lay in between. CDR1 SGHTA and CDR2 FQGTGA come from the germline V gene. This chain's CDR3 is CASSPNNERTGELFF. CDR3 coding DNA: TGTGCCAGCAGCCCAAACAACGAGCGAACCGGGGAGCTGTTTTTT.

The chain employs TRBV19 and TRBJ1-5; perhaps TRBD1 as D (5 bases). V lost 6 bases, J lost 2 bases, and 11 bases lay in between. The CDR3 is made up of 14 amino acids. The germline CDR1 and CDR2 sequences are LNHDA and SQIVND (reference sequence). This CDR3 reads CASRIWDGNQPQHF. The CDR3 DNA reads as TGTGCCAGTAGGATTTGGGACGGCAATCAGCCCCAGCATTTT.

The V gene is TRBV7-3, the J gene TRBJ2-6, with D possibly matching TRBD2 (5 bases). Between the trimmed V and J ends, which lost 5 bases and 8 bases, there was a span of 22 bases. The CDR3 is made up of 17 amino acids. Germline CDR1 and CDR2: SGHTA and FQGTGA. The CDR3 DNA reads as TGTGCCAGCAGCCAGTCCGCCGCGGGCGTATCAACCAACGTCCTGACTTTC. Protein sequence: CASSQSAAGVSTNVLTF.

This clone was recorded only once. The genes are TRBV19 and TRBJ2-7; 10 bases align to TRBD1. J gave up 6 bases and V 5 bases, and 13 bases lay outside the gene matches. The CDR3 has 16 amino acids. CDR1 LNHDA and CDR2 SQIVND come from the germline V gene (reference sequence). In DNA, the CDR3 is TGTGCCAGTAGTGGCCACTCGGGACAGGGGACGGCCGAGCAGTACTTC. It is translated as CASSGHSGQGTAEQYF.

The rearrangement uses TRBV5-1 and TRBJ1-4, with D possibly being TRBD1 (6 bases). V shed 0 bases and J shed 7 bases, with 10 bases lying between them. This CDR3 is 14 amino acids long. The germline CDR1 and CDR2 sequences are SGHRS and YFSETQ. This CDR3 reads CASSLVQGSEKLFF. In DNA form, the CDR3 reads TGCGCCAGCAGCTTGGTACAGGGAAGTGAAAAACTGTTTTTT. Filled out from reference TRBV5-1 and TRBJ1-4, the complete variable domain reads KAGVTQTPRYLIKTRGQQVTLSCSPISGHRSVSWYQQTPGQGLQFLFEYFSETQRNKGNFPGRFSGRQFSNSRSEMNVSTLELGDSALYLCASSLVQGSEKLFFGSGTQLSVL.

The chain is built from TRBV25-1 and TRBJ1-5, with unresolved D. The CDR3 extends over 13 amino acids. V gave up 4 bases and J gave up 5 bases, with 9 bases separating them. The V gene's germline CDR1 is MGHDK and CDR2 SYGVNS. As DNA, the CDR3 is TGTGCCAGCAGTGTTGGCGGATATCAGCCCCAGCATTTT. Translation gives CASSVGGYQPQHF.